The rows below give T cell receptor beta chains drawn from one sample of a study of response to subunit inactivated influenza vaccine. Each CDR3 protein gets one entry after TCRdb re-called the RT-PCR reads with MiXCR. This table holds roughly 790,000 distinct CDR3 sequences, 21% found once. The sample was PBMCs from blood, taken more than 4 days after vaccination. The receptors stem from a man over 45 who received an inactivated influenza vaccine. Both conserved end residues are part of each CDR3. D genes are given only for firm matches. A clone size is listed for some rows: how often the clone was seen (once, few, many), or a class if it is expanded.

abundance	len	v_gene	d_gene	j_gene	CDR3nt	CDR3aa
few	15	TRBV18	.	TRBJ2-3	TGTGCCAGCTCACCCGGAAACCCCGGCACAGATACGCAGTATTTT	CASSPGNPGTDTQYF
.	13	TRBV7-3	.	TRBJ2-5	TGTGCCAGCAGCCGTGCAGTTGAAGAGACCCAGTACTTC	CASSRAVEETQYF
.	13	TRBV19	.	TRBJ1-5	TGTGCCAGTAGGACCGGGGGGGTTCAGCCCCAGCATTTT	CASRTGGVQPQHF
once	15	TRBV10-3	.	TRBJ2-1	TGTGCCATCAGTCGACAGGTAGGACAGACGAATGAGCAGTTCTTC	CAISRQVGQTNEQFF
few	17	TRBV4-1	TRBD2	TRBJ2-2	TGCGCCAGCAGCCAAGAGGGGACTACACCAAACACCGGGGAGCTGTTTTTT	CASSQEGTTPNTGELFF
.	18	TRBV12-3/TRBV12-4	TRBD2	TRBJ2-1	TGTGCCAGCAGCCCGGGACTAGCGGTACAACCCTCCTACAATGAGCAGTTCTTC	CASSPGLAVQPSYNEQFF
few	13	TRBV10-3	.	TRBJ2-1	TGTGCCACCAAGCAGGAGGCCCTCAATGAGCAGTTCTTC	CATKQEALNEQFF
.	15	TRBV6-1	.	TRBJ1-5	TGTGCCAGCAGTGGACAGCCTAATAGCAATCAGCCCCAGCATTTT	CASSGQPNSNQPQHF
few	15	TRBV10-2	.	TRBJ2-1	TGCGCCAGCACGGGGGGCCTGAGCTCCTACAATGAGCAGTTCTTC	CASTGGLSSYNEQFF
.	16	TRBV12-3/TRBV12-4	TRBD1	TRBJ2-5	TGTGCCAGCAGTTCCAGTCCCGGGACAGGGAGCGAGACCCAGTACTTC	CASSSSPGTGSETQYF
many	18	TRBV20-1	TRBD2	TRBJ2-3	TGCAGTGCTAGAGAGGGACTAGCGGGGCTCCCAAGCACAGATACGCAGTATTTT	CSAREGLAGLPSTDTQYF
few	11	TRBV20-1	.	TRBJ2-3	TGCAGTGCTCCCGTAGGGGTATCGCAGTATTTT	CSAPVGVSQYF
few	14	TRBV7-6	.	TRBJ2-7	TGTGCCAGCAGCCCGCAGGGGGGGAAGTACGAGCAGTACTTC	CASSPQGGKYEQYF
.	11	TRBV10-3	.	TRBJ2-7	TGTGCCATCAGTGTGGGGTACGAGCAGTACTTC	CAISVGYEQYF
few	18	TRBV19	TRBD1	TRBJ1-5	TGTGCCAGTAGTATAGATCTGTTGACAGGGGCTAGCAATCAGCCCCAGCATTTT	CASSIDLLTGASNQPQHF
.	15	TRBV7-3	.	TRBJ2-5	TGTGCCAGCAGCTTAGGGGTCGCGACCCAAGAGACCCAGTACTTC	CASSLGVATQETQYF
.	15	TRBV20-1	TRBD2	TRBJ2-3	TGCAGTGCGATAAGGACTAGCGGGATCACAGATACGCAGTATTTT	CSAIRTSGITDTQYF
few	14	TRBV27	.	TRBJ2-7	TGTGCCAGCAGTTCCCCAAACCGGGGATACGAGCAGTACTTC	CASSSPNRGYEQYF
few	15	TRBV21-1	.	TRBJ2-1	TGTGCCAGCAGCTCCACCGGGACAGGGGGTAATGAGCAGTTCTTC	CASSSTGTGGNEQFF
few	17	TRBV12-3/TRBV12-4	TRBD2	TRBJ2-3	TGTGCCAGCAGTCCCACTGGAGGTAGCGGGGGGTCAGATACGCAGTATTTT	CASSPTGGSGGSDTQYF
.	14	TRBV2	.	TRBJ1-1	TGTGCCAGCAGTGAATTGATTCTGAACACTGAAGCTTTCTTT	CASSELILNTEAFF
many	11	TRBV29-1	.	TRBJ2-7	TGCAGCGTCGTTGGGGCCTACGAGCAGTACTTC	CSVVGAYEQYF
few	14	TRBV5-1	.	TRBJ1-2	TGCGCCAGCAGCTTGGCCGGCAGGGAAGCTGGCTACACCTTC	CASSLAGREAGYTF
.	13	TRBV28	TRBD1	TRBJ1-5	TGTGCCAGCAAGGACAGGGCAGTTGAGCCCCAGCATTTT	CASKDRAVEPQHF
.	17	TRBV7-9	TRBD1	TRBJ2-7	TGTGCCAGCAGCTCACCGAGGACAGGTTTACGGGCCTACGAGCAGTACTTC	CASSSPRTGLRAYEQYF
few	14	TRBV29-1	.	TRBJ1-2	TGCAGCGTTGAAGACCCCAGGGGCAACTATGGCTACACCTTC	CSVEDPRGNYGYTF
few	14	TRBV6-1	TRBD1	TRBJ2-7	TGTGCCAGCAGTATAACACAGGGGATGGACGAGCAGTACTTC	CASSITQGMDEQYF
.	13	TRBV7-2	.	TRBJ2-7	TGTGCCAGCAGCTTAGTATTTATCTCCGAGCAGTACTTC	CASSLVFISEQYF
.	14	TRBV7-9	.	TRBJ2-7	TGTGCCAGCAGCTTATTGGAGGGATTGGGCGAGCAGTACTTC	CASSLLEGLGEQYF
few	16	TRBV27	TRBD1	TRBJ2-7	TGTGCCAGCAGTCCATACGGGGACAGGGGAGCCTACGAGCAGTACTTC	CASSPYGDRGAYEQYF
.	14	TRBV29-1	TRBD2	TRBJ2-2	TGCAGCGTTGGGTTAGCGGGAGGGCCCGGGGAGCTGTTTTTT	CSVGLAGGPGELFF
.	15	TRBV10-3	.	TRBJ1-1	TGTGCCATCAGTGAGTCGGTCGGTCCCTTCACTGAAGCTTTCTTT	CAISESVGPFTEAFF
.	12	TRBV19	.	TRBJ2-7	TGTGCCAGTAGCCCCGGGACCCTGGGGCAGTACTTC	CASSPGTLGQYF
many	14	TRBV4-3	.	TRBJ2-1	TGCGCCAGCAGCCAAGATGGACAGCATCGGGAGCAGTTCTTC	CASSQDGQHREQFF
few	15	TRBV5-1	TRBD1	TRBJ2-1	TGCGCCAGCAGCCACGACAGGGCCCCCTACAATGAGCAGTTCTTC	CASSHDRAPYNEQFF
few	15	TRBV11-2	.	TRBJ2-3	TGTGCCAGCAGCTTAGGTGCTAGCGGCACAGATACGCAGTATTTT	CASSLGASGTDTQYF
few	15	TRBV7-2	.	TRBJ1-1	TGTGCCAGCAGCTTAGAGAGTTCAGTGGCCGCTGAAGCTTTCTTT	CASSLESSVAAEAFF
.	15	TRBV5-1	.	TRBJ1-1	TGCGCCAGCAGCTGGGCGGGTCTAGTGAACACTGAAGCTTTCTTT	CASSWAGLVNTEAFF
.	14	TRBV5-1	.	TRBJ2-7	TGCGCCAGCAGCTTAGATGACTATTGGGACGAGCAGTACTTC	CASSLDDYWDEQYF
.	12	TRBV12-3/TRBV12-4	.	TRBJ2-1	TGTGCCAGCAAACAGGGCCTCAAAGAGCAGTTCTTC	CASKQGLKEQFF
.	15	TRBV7-9	.	TRBJ2-3	TGTGCCAGCAGCTCCCGACCTACTAGCACAGATACGCAGTATTTT	CASSSRPTSTDTQYF
few	13	TRBV5-1	.	TRBJ1-1	TGCGCCAGCAGCATCGCGGCGAACACTGAAGCTTTCTTT	CASSIAANTEAFF
once	12	TRBV6-2/TRBV6-3	.	TRBJ2-1	TGTGCCAGCAGGGTAAGGTACAATGAGCAGTTCTTC	CASRVRYNEQFF